Presented here are 10 T cell receptor beta chains from one specimen sequenced in a study of identifying expanded T cells in peripheral blood. Measured with immunoSEQ multiplex PCR; TCRdb has only the in-frame clones, and not every one. Among some 65,000 clones listed, about 85% were seen once. The material sequenced was blood. The receptors originated from a person aged 18-70 years in good health.

The V and J genes are TRBV4-3 and TRBJ1-2, with a tentative D call TRBD1 (6 bases). The V gene's germline CDR1 is LGHNA and CDR2 YSLEER. The germline V and J ends were trimmed by 3 bases and 4 bases, with 15 bases remaining between them. This CDR3 has 15 residues. CDR3 DNA: TGCGCCAGCAGCCAGGCGGAGGGGGGGCTCTATGGCTACACCTTC. It is translated as CASSQAEGGLYGYTF.

The chain joins TRBV6-6 to TRBJ1-4; D is perhaps TRBD1 (6 bases). The CDR3 consists of 14 residues. The ends were cut back, 5 bases at V and 8 bases at J, with 15 bases in the middle. Germline CDR1 is MNHNY and CDR2 is SVGAGI (reference sequence). The CDR3 is CASSLGGGGEKLFF. CDR3 DNA: TGTGCCAGCAGTCTAGGGGGGGGAGGGGAAAAACTGTTTTTT.

This chain uses TRBV9 with TRBJ2-1; the D gene is possibly TRBD1 (6 bases). There are 15 residues in the CDR3. V was pared by 0 bases and J by 2 bases, with 9 bases between. From germline, CDR1 is SGDLS and CDR2 YYNGEE. The CDR3 spells CASSVGSGAYNEQFF. In nucleotides, the CDR3 is TGTGCCAGCAGCGTAGGTTCAGGGGCCTACAATGAGCAGTTCTTC.

The count of this clone is one. The V and J genes are TRBV7-8 and TRBJ2-7; D perhaps matches TRBD2 (6 bases). Germline loops: CDR1 SGHVS, CDR2 FQNEAQ. The CDR3 spans 14 residues. Trimming left V 0 bases short and J 6 bases short, with 12 bases between. This CDR3 is CASSLALISGEQYV. CDR3 in DNA: TGTGCCAGCAGCTTAGCGCTGATTAGCGGCGAGCAGTACGTC.

The chain employs TRBV4-3 and TRBJ2-7; D not certain. The V end lost 0 bases, the J end lost 5 bases, and 5 bases lay between the germline ends. The V gene's germline CDR1 is LGHNA and CDR2 YSLEER. The CDR3 runs to 12 residues. The CDR3 sequence: CASSQEGHEQYF. The CDR3 region has the DNA TGCGCCAGCAGCCAAGAAGGGCACGAGCAGTACTTC.

In the case of this clone: Other DNA sequences in the same sample also yield this CDR3. The chain combines TRBV9 with TRBJ1-1; 8 bases match TRBD1. The junction had 1 base not matched to a gene; V was cut back by 2 bases and J by 1 base. This CDR3 comprises 14 residues. Germline CDR1 is SGDLS and CDR2 is YYNGEE. As DNA, the CDR3 is TGTGCCAGCAGCGTCGGACAGGGGAACACTGAAGCTTTCTTT. Its translation: CASSVGQGNTEAFF.

This clone was recorded once. Other nucleotide sequences from this sample produce the same CDR3. The chain links TRBV7-2 to TRBJ2-5; D gene uncertain. Germline loops: CDR1 SGHTA, CDR2 FQGNSA. The CDR3 has 12 amino acids. V was pared by 5 bases and J by 3 bases, with 7 bases between. The CDR3 DNA reads as TGTGCCAGCAGCCGTAGAAAAGAGACCCAGTACTTC. Protein product: CASSRRKETQYF.

V is TRBV28 and J is TRBJ1-1, with D maybe TRBD1 (5 bases). Germline values: CDR1 MDHEN, CDR2 SYDVKM. The CDR3 has 15 amino acids. Trimming left V 4 bases short and J 0 bases short, with 12 bases between. The CDR3 region is CASSWGPGMNTEAFF. The CDR3 DNA follows: TGTGCCAGCAGTTGGGGTCCAGGGATGAACACTGAAGCTTTCTTT.

J is TRBJ1-6 and V is TRBV2, with D uncertain. Per germline, CDR1 SNHLY and CDR2 FYNNEI. Deletions cut 3 bases from V and 9 bases from J, with 12 bases between. The CDR3 totals 14 residues. The DNA of the CDR3 is TGTGCCAGCAGTGATGGGGTTCGCGGTTCACCCCTCCACTTT. Protein: CASSDGVRGSPLHF.

The chain joins TRBV11-2 to TRBJ1-3; D remains ambiguous. Germline CDR1 reads SGHAT; CDR2 reads FQNNGV. The CDR3 spans 14 residues. The DNA for the CDR3 is TGTGCGTCGAGGGTACTCAGCTCTGGAAACACCATATATTTT. This encodes CASRVLSSGNTIYF.